These T cell receptor beta chains were read from a single sample in a study of T cell changes during pregnancy in multiple sclerosis. The repertoire was sequenced with immunoSEQ multiplex PCR; TCRdb's copy has only in-frame clones and lacks some. The sample includes about 68,000 clones, about 90% of them seen just once. Sequenced here: peripheral blood, sampled in the second trimester of pregnancy. Source of these receptors: a female donor with multiple sclerosis, enrolled in a pregnancy study. The CDR3 runs from the conserved cysteine through the conserved F or W. D genes are given only for firm matches. Clone size, where shown, is once, few, many, or a class for clones that have expanded.

d_gene: NA
abundance: NA
v_gene: TRBV30
j_gene: TRBJ1-2
CDR3aa: CAWSVIRGKSGYTF
CDR3nt: TGTGCCTGGAGTGTAATCAGGGGAAAAAGTGGCTACACCTTC

d_gene: NA
abundance: once
v_gene: TRBV18
j_gene: TRBJ1-5
CDR3aa: CASSSEQGRPQHF
CDR3nt: TGTGCCAGCTCAAGCGAGCAGGGTAGGCCCCAGCATTTT

d_gene: NA
abundance: NA
v_gene: TRBV6-5
j_gene: TRBJ1-1
CDR3aa: CASSYSRLRDTEAFF
CDR3nt: TGTGCCAGCAGTTACTCGAGACTAAGGGACACTGAAGCTTTCTTT

d_gene: TRBD1
abundance: few
v_gene: TRBV4-3
j_gene: TRBJ1-2
CDR3aa: CASSPFPGTGNGYTF
CDR3nt: TGCGCCAGCAGCCCCTTCCCGGGGACAGGGAATGGCTACACCTTC

d_gene: TRBD1
abundance: NA
v_gene: TRBV10-3
j_gene: TRBJ2-5
CDR3aa: CAIKGQLRGTQYF
CDR3nt: TGTGCCATCAAGGGACAGCTTCGGGGGACCCAGTACTTC

d_gene: TRBD1
abundance: NA
v_gene: TRBV4-2
j_gene: TRBJ1-4
CDR3aa: CASSQDRGPGKLFF
CDR3nt: TGTGCCAGCAGCCAAGACAGGGGGCCTGGAAAACTGTTTTTT

d_gene: NA
abundance: NA
v_gene: TRBV19
j_gene: TRBJ2-3
CDR3aa: CASSVDPGTDTQYF
CDR3nt: TGTGCCAGTAGTGTCGATCCGGGCACAGATACGCAGTATTTT

d_gene: NA
abundance: NA
v_gene: TRBV15
j_gene: TRBJ2-5
CDR3aa: CATSRDSSKRETQYF
CDR3nt: TGTGCCACCAGCAGAGATTCTTCCAAACGGGAGACCCAGTACTTC

d_gene: NA
abundance: NA
v_gene: TRBV6-6
j_gene: TRBJ1-2
CDR3aa: CASSYFAGNGYTF
CDR3nt: TGTGCCAGCAGTTACTTTGCCGGGAATGGCTACACCTTC

d_gene: NA
abundance: NA
v_gene: TRBV20-1
j_gene: TRBJ1-2
CDR3aa: CSAGSLYGYTF
CDR3nt: TGCAGTGCGGGCAGTCTCTATGGCTACACCTTC

d_gene: TRBD1
abundance: NA
v_gene: TRBV7-6
j_gene: TRBJ2-7
CDR3aa: CASSLSPIQGSEQYF
CDR3nt: TGTGCCAGCAGCTTATCCCCTATACAGGGGTCGGAGCAGTACTTC

d_gene: TRBD1
abundance: NA
v_gene: TRBV5-6
j_gene: TRBJ1-2
CDR3aa: CASSPGTGLYGYTF
CDR3nt: TGTGCCAGCAGCCCCGGGACAGGGTTATATGGCTACACCTTC

d_gene: TRBD1
abundance: NA
v_gene: TRBV6-4
j_gene: TRBJ1-2
CDR3aa: CASSPTGESNYGYTF
CDR3nt: TGTGCCAGCAGTCCGACAGGGGAAAGTAACTATGGCTACACCTTC

d_gene: NA
abundance: once
v_gene: TRBV7-9
j_gene: TRBJ1-5
CDR3aa: CASSRQGSGPNQPQHF
CDR3nt: TGTGCCAGCAGCCGGCAGGGCTCAGGGCCAAATCAGCCCCAGCATTTT

d_gene: NA
abundance: NA
v_gene: TRBV4-2
j_gene: TRBJ1-1
CDR3aa: CASSQDSGRANTEAFF
CDR3nt: TGTGCCAGCAGCCAAGATAGCGGCAGGGCGAACACTGAAGCTTTCTTT

d_gene: NA
abundance: NA
v_gene: TRBV29-1
j_gene: TRBJ1-2
CDR3aa: CSAPGREARPGYGYTF
CDR3nt: TGCAGCGCCCCGGGAAGGGAGGCTCGCCCTGGCTATGGCTACACCTTC

d_gene: TRBD1
abundance: NA
v_gene: TRBV7-2
j_gene: TRBJ2-5
CDR3aa: CASSKQGARETQYF
CDR3nt: TGTGCCAGCAGCAAACAGGGGGCACGGGAGACCCAGTACTTC

d_gene: NA
abundance: NA
v_gene: TRBV7-6
j_gene: TRBJ1-1
CDR3aa: CASSLGGGGIEGAFF
CDR3nt: TGTGCCAGCAGCTTAGGGGGGGGCGGGATCGAGGGAGCTTTCTTT

d_gene: NA
abundance: NA
v_gene: TRBV9
j_gene: TRBJ2-6
CDR3aa: CASSEYGANVLTF
CDR3nt: TGTGCCAGCAGCGAATATGGGGCCAACGTCCTGACTTTC

d_gene: NA
abundance: few
v_gene: TRBV11-1
j_gene: TRBJ1-6
CDR3aa: CASSLDSLSPLHF
CDR3nt: TGTGCCAGCAGCCTGGACAGCCTTTCACCCCTCCACTTT

d_gene: TRBD1
abundance: NA
v_gene: TRBV19
j_gene: TRBJ2-3
CDR3aa: CASSMPEGARGTDTQYF
CDR3nt: TGTGCCAGTAGTATGCCTGAGGGGGCGCGCGGCACAGATACGCAGTATTTT

d_gene: TRBD1
abundance: few
v_gene: TRBV4-3
j_gene: TRBJ1-5
CDR3aa: CASSQGPGTGFNQPQHF
CDR3nt: TGCGCCAGCAGCCAAGGACCCGGGACAGGATTTAATCAGCCCCAGCATTTT

d_gene: NA
abundance: NA
v_gene: TRBV21-1
j_gene: TRBJ1-3
CDR3aa: CASSKEGTGASDSGNTIYF
CDR3nt: TGTGCCAGCAGCAAAGAGGGGACAGGCGCCTCCGACTCTGGAAACACCATATATTTT

d_gene: NA
abundance: once
v_gene: TRBV14
j_gene: TRBJ1-1
CDR3aa: CASSPTDGLIRQGAFF
CDR3nt: TGTGCCAGCAGCCCCACAGATGGGTTAATTCGTCAGGGAGCTTTCTTT

d_gene: NA
abundance: NA
v_gene: TRBV7-2
j_gene: TRBJ2-5
CDR3aa: CASSSPWAMQETQYF
CDR3nt: TGTGCCAGCAGCTCACCCTGGGCCATGCAAGAGACCCAGTACTTC

d_gene: NA
abundance: many
v_gene: TRBV7-9
j_gene: TRBJ1-6
CDR3aa: CASSSFRGNSPLHF
CDR3nt: TGTGCCAGCAGCTCGTTCAGGGGTAACTCACCCCTCCACTTT

d_gene: NA
abundance: NA
v_gene: TRBV2
j_gene: TRBJ2-7
CDR3aa: CAGTTEYEQYF
CDR3nt: TGTGCCGGAACAACAGAGTACGAGCAGTACTTC

d_gene: NA
abundance: NA
v_gene: TRBV4-2
j_gene: TRBJ2-5
CDR3aa: CASSQATGETQYF
CDR3nt: TGTGCCAGCAGCCAAGCCACGGGTGAGACCCAGTACTTC

d_gene: TRBD2
abundance: NA
v_gene: TRBV7-3
j_gene: TRBJ2-1
CDR3aa: CASSSQHRSIAGDNEQFF
CDR3nt: TGTGCCAGCAGCTCCCAACATCGGTCGATAGCGGGGGATAATGAGCAGTTCTTC